This T cell receptor (beta chain) was recovered during a study of shared clonotypes between healthy human individuals. Overall study context: Each donor's CD8 memory used one plate, CD8 naive two, each CD4 subset three. Study observations and caveats: An expected dependence of interdonor clonotype sharing on sequencing depth was noted. Non-shared clonotypes had lower generation probabilities than clonotypes shared by all four sorted-subset donors.

Comments on this clone: What it recognizes is unknown.

The CDR3 length is 15 residues. Germline values: CDR1 MNHEY, CDR2 SMNVEV (reference sequence). Unmatched junction bases numbered 12, after V lost 8 bases and J lost 2 bases. Replicate sorted-subset PCRs were loaded with around 220 ng DNA, 29,000 or so T cell genomes. Sequencing used immunoSEQ multiplex PCR; TCRdb keeps in-frame clones, though not all of them. The table records about 980,000 clones, around 80% of them present only once. The chain combines TRBV27 with TRBJ2-7, with 7 nucleotides matching TRBD1. The sequencing input was memory CD4+ T cells sorted from blood. The sample's subset: CD45RA-negative fraction. This clonotype was sampled from a man younger than 35 in good health. The chain's CDR3 is CASGLPTGRTYEQYF. The CDR3 region has the DNA TGTGCCAGCGGCCTACCGACAGGGAGAACCTACGAGCAGTACTTC.